This T cell receptor (beta chain) is drawn from a study of OX40 agonist ivuxolimab in advanced cancers. About the study as a whole: Ivuxolimab, which targeted the costimulatory receptor OX40 (CD134), was an agonistic, fully human IgG2 monoclonal antibody. Intravenous ivuxolimab was administered to patients every 2 weeks at six dose levels: 0.01, 0.1, 0.3, 1.5, 3 and 10 mg/kg. Among the 50 to 55 dose-escalation patients, some 19 had hepatocellular carcinoma, approximately 15 melanoma, 9 renal cell carcinoma and 9 head and neck cancer. In the dose-escalation cohort, approximately 80% of patients were male, and the mean age was approximately 60 years with a range of roughly 23 to 79. Patients were allowed to have had prior anti-PD-1, anti-PD-L1 or anti-CTLA-4 therapy, and approximately 37% of the dose-escalation patients had been treated with checkpoint inhibitors. Partial responses were achieved by three dose-escalation patients, of whom one had hepatocellular carcinoma and two had cutaneous melanoma. Peripheral TCRbeta sequencing aimed to test whether ivuxolimab altered TCR sequence diversity and caused clonal T-cell expansion. The monotherapy dose-escalation portion (N of about 57 patients) of the phase I ivuxolimab trial is reported in the paper.

To note about this clone: Its cognate antigen has yet to be identified. Per-base qualities were not stored, and no clone one base away is much larger.

Genomic DNA was isolated from the sorted cells so that the TCRbeta CDR3 region could be sequenced. TCRbeta CDR3 regions were sequenced using the immunoSEQ Assay. In TCRdb, the immuneACCESS table is reduced to in-frame sequences with V and J assigned. These tables do not hold every clone; where another copy was compared, an unresolved V gene accounts for under half, and the others remain unexplained. In this sample the table shows 13,000 or so clones, approximately 78% of which occur a single time. Roughly 47% of the sample belongs to the ten largest clones. The trial excluded patients who had a history of autoimmune disease or who were on systemic immunosuppression. Peripheral blood for TCR sequencing was drawn from every dose cohort at baseline, at cycle 4 day 1 and at cycle 7 day 1. The samples were drawn from a first-in-human, open-label, multicenter phase I dose-escalation trial of ivuxolimab. The trial enrolled adults with locally advanced or metastatic head and neck squamous cell, hepatocellular, melanoma or renal cell carcinoma. CD4+ and CD8+ T cells were sorted separately from peripheral blood before TCR sequencing.

The full study reports these points: Antigen specificity was not determined for the clonally expanded peripheral T cells. Clonal expansion of both CD4+ and CD8+ blood T cells was observed from baseline to week 6 at doses 0.1 to 3.0 mg/kg. Low levels of normalized T-cell clonal expansion were also seen in some patients who did not respond. After ivuxolimab, expanded clones were on average more numerous among CD8+ T cells than among CD4+ T cells. In the 0.1-3.0 mg/kg groups, partial responders were among the patients with the lowest normalized peripheral clonal expansion, particularly in CD8+ T cells.

Source: CD4+ or CD8+ T cells sorted from blood, taken in a trial of the OX40 agonist ivuxolimab. The origin of this receptor is an adult with an advanced solid tumor such as melanoma, head and neck, liver or kidney cancer.

The CDR3 region has the sequence CASSVGLADTDTQYF. The sequenced DNA is TGTGCCAGCAGCGTAGGACTAGCGGACACAGATACGCAGTATTTT. In this chain, TRBV9 is recombined with TRBJ2-3; 9 of the junction bases match TRBD2. V is trimmed back by 0 bases and J by 2 bases, and the junction contains 1 base that no gene match accounts for. The CDR3 spans 15 residues, from the cysteine through the phenylalanine. The read is trimmed to its CDR3 DNA, 45 bases read in frame from base 1. As encoded in the germline V gene, CDR1 is SGDLS while CDR2 is YYNGEE.